What follows are 18 T cell receptor beta chains derived from one specimen sequenced in a study of blood T cells in healthy people across ages. The use of a sample-barcoded 5' primer and a J-beta primer mix characterized a second PCR of 7 to 11 cycles. TCRdb processed the 5' RACE reads anew with MiXCR; each CDR3 protein has one entry. In the table there are 500,000 to 550,000 distinct CDR3 sequences, about 24% of which are singletons. The same specimen was also included in a second study, on T cells of mothers and their children.

Sequencing used blood. The receptors originated from a boy between 5 and 17 years old in good health.

This clonotype was detected a few times. The chain links TRBV27 to TRBJ2-1; TRBD2 might be the D (6 bases). The CDR3 totals 13 residues. Trimming removed 5 bases from V and 12 bases from J, with 17 bases in between. The germline V gene encodes CDR1 MNHEY and CDR2 SMNVEV (reference sequence). Written as DNA, the CDR3 is TGTGCCAGCAGTGGGGGGTTACAGGATGGGCAGTTCTTC. This sequence encodes CASSGGLQDGQFF.

The DNA of the CDR3 is TGTGCCAGCAGCCATTGGAGCGGGAGGGCCGGGGAGACCCAGTACTTC. It yields the protein CASSHWSGRAGETQYF. The V and J genes are TRBV3-1 and TRBJ2-5; TRBD2 matches at 10 bases. CDR1 and CDR2 from the germline V gene are LGHDT and YNNKEL (reference sequence). The CDR3 is 16 residues long. The trim removed 3 bases at V and 5 bases at J, leaving 9 bases unmatched.

This clonotype was recorded at least ten times. This rearrangement joins TRBV6-1 to TRBJ1-1; no definite D call. The germline V gene encodes CDR1 MNHNS and CDR2 SASEGT. The CDR3 has 14 residues. The V gene lost 5 bases and the J gene lost 1 base, with 11 bases spanning the gap. This CDR3 is CASSTSTENTEAFF. CDR3 coding DNA: TGTGCCAGCAGTACCTCGACGGAGAACACTGAAGCTTTCTTT.

This clonotype has a count of ten or more. The chain uses TRBV7-9 and TRBJ2-7; weak D call: TRBD2 (6 bases). The CDR3 runs 14 residues. Germline CDR1 SEHNR, CDR2 FQNEAQ (reference sequence). With 3 bases removed from V and 2 bases from J, the gap between germline ends came to 11 bases. For the CDR3, the DNA is TGTGCCAGCAGCTTTCGGGACTTCACCTACGAGCAGTACTTC. Translated: CASSFRDFTYEQYF.

The chain uses TRBV20-1 and TRBJ2-5, with 10 bases fitting TRBD1. The DNA end lines up better with TRBJ2-1; the J call may be wrong. There are 15 residues in the CDR3. Germline values: CDR1 DFQATT, CDR2 SNEGSKA (reference sequence). CDR3 sequence (DNA): TGCAGTGCCCCGAGGGGACAGGGGTCCCGGGATGAGCAGTTCTTC. This translates into CSAPRGQGSRDEQFF.

This clonotype showed up just a few times. This chain uses TRBV7-2 with TRBJ2-5, with 12 bases fitting TRBD2. The J call could be wrong; TRBJ2-1 is a better fit for the DNA end. The CDR3 is 15 amino acids. Looked up from germline, CDR1 is SGHTA and CDR2 is FQGNSA. Written as DNA, the CDR3 is TGTGCCAGCAGCTTCACTAGCGGGGGGAGCAATGAGCAGTTCTTC. As protein: CASSFTSGGSNEQFF.

This chain joins TRBV2 and TRBJ2-5; 10 bases match TRBD1. Near its end, the DNA agrees better with TRBJ2-1, so the J call may be wrong. The CDR3 contains 16 residues. Germline V gene sequence: CDR1 SNHLY, CDR2 FYNNEI. CDR3 residues: CASLGQGESEYNEQFF. In DNA form, the CDR3 reads TGTGCCAGCCTCGGACAGGGGGAAAGCGAGTACAATGAGCAGTTCTTC.

The V call is TRBV20-1, the J call TRBJ2-5, with 10 bases matching TRBD1. The CDR3 totals 14 residues. Germline values: CDR1 DFQATT, CDR2 SNEGSKA (reference sequence). With V trimmed by 3 bases and J by 5 bases, 6 bases remained unmatched. CDR3 coding DNA: TGCAGTGCTAGTTTGGACAGGGGGGGGGAGACCCAGTACTTC. Protein: CSASLDRGGETQYF.

The rearrangement uses TRBV6-6 and TRBJ2-3, with a possible D match to TRBD1 (5 bases). The V end was cut by 6 bases, the J end by 7 bases, with 20 bases between. Germline V lookup: CDR1 MNHNY, CDR2 SVGAGI (reference sequence). The CDR3 extends over 15 amino acids. The CDR3 bases are TGTGCCAGCAGCTACAGGCAGGGATATGAATATACGCAGTATTTT. Protein sequence: CASSYRQGYEYTQYF.

V is TRBV18 and J is TRBJ1-5; tentatively, D is TRBD1 (5 bases). The CDR3 has 14 residues. Per germline, CDR1 KGHSH and CDR2 LQKENI. V was trimmed by 2 bases and J by 5 bases, leaving 10 bases between them. CDR3 residues: CASSPEGKDQPQHF. The CDR3 DNA sequence: TGTGCCAGCTCACCAGAGGGGAAAGATCAGCCCCAGCATTTT.

The V call is TRBV20-1, the J call TRBJ2-1; 14 bases are shared with TRBD2. V lost 3 bases, J lost 7 bases, and 5 bases stayed unmatched. Germline V gene lookup returns CDR1 DFQATT and CDR2 SNEGSKA (reference sequence). This CDR3 is built from 15 residues. The CDR3 bases are TGCAGTGCTAGTCCCGGGACTAGCGGGAGTAATGAGCAGTTCTTC. Translation gives CSASPGTSGSNEQFF.

This sequence joins TRBV9 and TRBJ2-1; 7 bases line up with TRBD1. Trimming at V came to 2 bases and at J to 8 bases, leaving 7 bases not matched to a gene. Germline loops: CDR1 SGDLS, CDR2 YYNGEE. The CDR3 has 14 residues. The chain's CDR3 is CASSVRGQLDEQFF. The CDR3 region has the DNA TGTGCCAGCAGCGTGAGGGGGCAGCTGGATGAGCAGTTCTTC. The variable domain in full, completed from reference TRBV9 and TRBJ2-1, reads DSGVTQTPKHLITATGQRVTLRCSPRSGDLSVYWYQQSLDQGLQFLIQYYNGEERAKGNILERFSAQQFPDLHSELNLSSLELGDSALYFCASSVRGQLDEQFFGPGTRLTVL.

A few counts support this clonotype. This chain connects TRBV28 to TRBJ1-2; TRBD1 is a possible D gene (5 bases). Germline V gene lookup returns CDR1 MDHEN and CDR2 SYDVKM. Trimming pared 9 bases from V and 4 bases from J, leaving 12 bases between. The CDR3 runs 12 residues. In nucleotides, the CDR3 is TGTGCCAGTTCCAGGGCCACCTATGGCTACACCTTC. Protein: CASSRATYGYTF.

The chain recombines TRBV7-9 with TRBJ2-1; D gene unclear. CDR3 length: 17 residues. The germline V gene encodes CDR1 SEHNR and CDR2 FQNEAQ (reference sequence). V was trimmed by 3 bases and J by 0 bases, leaving 15 bases between them. This chain's CDR3 is CASSFALAPSSYNEQFF. In nucleotides, the CDR3 is TGTGCCAGCAGCTTCGCCCTGGCACCCAGCTCCTACAATGAGCAGTTCTTC.

This clonotype has more than one count but fewer than ten. The chain has TRBV7-9 and TRBJ2-1; D remains unclear. V was cut by 2 bases and J by 0 bases, with 11 bases left in between. The germline CDR1 and CDR2 sequences are SEHNR and FQNEAQ (reference sequence). The CDR3 spans 16 residues. For the CDR3, the DNA is TGTGCCAGCAGCTTACGTGCGAGGAGCTCCTACAATGAGCAGTTCTTC. Residues: CASSLRARSSYNEQFF.

The CDR3 DNA is TGTGCCAGCAGTTTATGGGCATCACAGCAGTACTTC. It codes for CASSLWASQQYF. The V call is TRBV12-3 or TRBV12-4, the J call TRBJ2-1, with D uncertain. The last part of the DNA fits TRBJ2-7 better; the J call may be wrong. The CDR3 extends over 12 amino acids.

This clonotype was seen a few times. The chain uses TRBV7-9 and TRBJ1-1; D ambiguous. Trimming shortened V by 2 bases and J by 4 bases, and 14 bases separated the two germline ends. Germline CDR1 is SEHNR and CDR2 is FQNEAQ (reference sequence). The CDR3 is 15 residues long. The CDR3 sequence: CASSLNANSGTEAFF. CDR3 nucleotides: TGTGCCAGCAGCTTAAATGCAAACTCAGGCACTGAAGCTTTCTTT.

This clonotype has more than one count but fewer than ten. CDR3 region: CASSLGQGFFGYTF. In DNA, the CDR3 is TGTGCCAGCAGTTTGGGACAGGGATTCTTCGGCTACACCTTC. The rearrangement links TRBV27 to TRBJ1-2; 9 bases map to TRBD1. There are 14 residues in the CDR3. V lost 3 bases to trimming and J lost 8 bases; unmatched junction nucleotides: 7. Germline lookup yields CDR1 MNHEY and CDR2 SMNVEV (reference sequence).